The text below deals with one T cell receptor (beta chain). This entry belongs to a study of blood T cell repertoires in COVID-19. Across the whole study: The cDNA or gDNA used as material had been derived from T cells, B-cell-depleted T cells, or PBMCs.

CDR3 length equals 14 residues. Germline-derived CDR1 and CDR2 are ENHRY and SYGVKD. J lost 14 bases, V lost 7 bases, and 11 bases had no gene match. Method: immunoSEQ multiplex PCR; TCRdb's copy keeps in-frame clones and lacks some. Here the sample spans some 230,000 clones, roughly 79% being singletons. The V call is TRBV10-3, the J call TRBJ2-2; 12 nucleotides match TRBD2. This clonotype was sampled from a man aged 35 to 55 who had recovered from COVID-19. The material sequenced was PBMCs or T cells enriched from blood (not recorded which). Written as DNA, the CDR3 is TGTGCCATCATTTCTGGGACTAGCGGGCTCCTCCTGTTTTTT. It is translated as CAIISGTSGLLLFF.